Listed below are T cell receptor beta chains from one sample, sequenced in a study of graft-versus-host responses after intestinal transplantation. TCRdb keeps only in-frame clones here, not all; method: immunoSEQ multiplex PCR. This table has about 70,000 clones, 90% appearing once. Their cognate antigens are unknown. This material consisted of unstimulated CD8+ T cells sorted from spleen or lymph node cells, taken before intestinal transplant. The receptors come from a human donor who received an intestinal transplant. The CDR3 runs from the conserved cysteine through the conserved F or W. D genes are given only for firm matches. A clone size is listed for some rows: how often the clone was seen (once, few, many), or a class if it is expanded.

abundance: -
len: 16
d_gene: TRBD2
v_gene: TRBV5-1
j_gene: TRBJ2-7
CDR3aa: CASSLWTSGSSYEQYF
CDR3nt: TGCGCCAGCAGCTTGTGGACTAGCGGGAGCTCCTACGAGCAGTACTTC

abundance: -
len: 13
d_gene: -
v_gene: TRBV6-5
j_gene: TRBJ1-1
CDR3aa: CATSETSNTEAFF
CDR3nt: TGTGCCACCTCCGAAACAAGTAACACTGAAGCTTTCTTT

abundance: -
len: 12
d_gene: TRBD2
v_gene: TRBV6-5
j_gene: TRBJ2-7
CDR3aa: CASTTGGYEQYF
CDR3nt: TGTGCCAGCACCACGGGGGGATACGAGCAGTACTTC

abundance: -
len: 16
d_gene: TRBD1
v_gene: TRBV19
j_gene: TRBJ1-1
CDR3aa: CASNIWGQGGDTEAFF
CDR3nt: TGTGCCAGTAACATATGGGGACAGGGCGGGGACACTGAAGCTTTCTTT

abundance: -
len: 14
d_gene: -
v_gene: TRBV11-2
j_gene: TRBJ1-2
CDR3aa: CASSLTGLNYGYTF
CDR3nt: TGTGCCAGCAGCTTGACAGGACTGAACTATGGCTACACCTTC

abundance: -
len: 13
d_gene: -
v_gene: TRBV27
j_gene: TRBJ1-4
CDR3aa: CATRAFSGEKLFF
CDR3nt: TGTGCAACCAGGGCCTTTTCCGGGGAAAAACTGTTTTTT

abundance: -
len: 14
d_gene: TRBD1
v_gene: TRBV27
j_gene: TRBJ2-5
CDR3aa: CASRGTGAMETQYF
CDR3nt: TGTGCCAGCAGGGGGACAGGGGCGATGGAGACCCAGTACTTC

abundance: -
len: 14
d_gene: -
v_gene: TRBV7-8
j_gene: TRBJ2-7
CDR3aa: CASSLGGAGYEQYF
CDR3nt: TGTGCCAGCAGCTTAGGGGGCGCGGGGTACGAGCAGTACTTC

abundance: -
len: 15
d_gene: -
v_gene: TRBV4-1
j_gene: TRBJ2-1
CDR3aa: CASSQDWGVGNEQFF
CDR3nt: TGCGCCAGCAGCCAAGATTGGGGGGTAGGCAATGAGCAGTTCTTC

abundance: -
len: 15
d_gene: TRBD2
v_gene: TRBV19
j_gene: TRBJ2-7
CDR3aa: CASNNGGSSTYEQYF
CDR3nt: TGTGCCAGTAATAACGGGGGGAGCTCAACCTACGAGCAGTACTTC

abundance: -
len: 15
d_gene: -
v_gene: TRBV9
j_gene: TRBJ2-7
CDR3aa: CASSVGQEPSYEQYF
CDR3nt: TGTGCCAGCAGCGTAGGTCAGGAACCCTCCTACGAGCAGTACTTC

abundance: -
len: 12
d_gene: -
v_gene: TRBV19
j_gene: TRBJ1-2
CDR3aa: CASLGGANGYTF
CDR3nt: TGTGCCAGCCTGGGAGGCGCGAATGGCTACACCTTC

abundance: -
len: 15
d_gene: TRBD2
v_gene: TRBV13
j_gene: TRBJ2-5
CDR3aa: CASSPQRGGGETQYF
CDR3nt: TGTGCCAGCAGCCCCCAGCGGGGGGGCGGGGAGACCCAGTACTTC

abundance: few
len: 15
d_gene: -
v_gene: TRBV19
j_gene: TRBJ1-6
CDR3aa: CASSIGGTRNSPLHF
CDR3nt: TGTGCCAGTAGTATAGGTGGGACTAGGAATTCACCCCTCCACTTT

abundance: -
len: 19
d_gene: TRBD2
v_gene: TRBV5-1
j_gene: TRBJ2-5
CDR3aa: CASSDPGLAGAPYQETQYF
CDR3nt: TGCGCCAGCAGCGACCCGGGACTAGCGGGGGCTCCGTACCAAGAGACCCAGTACTTC

abundance: -
len: 14
d_gene: -
v_gene: TRBV15
j_gene: TRBJ2-3
CDR3aa: CATRGRRVTDTQYF
CDR3nt: TGTGCCACCAGAGGGAGAAGGGTCACAGATACGCAGTATTTT

abundance: -
len: 14
d_gene: -
v_gene: TRBV13
j_gene: TRBJ2-7
CDR3aa: CASSLFRGGYEQYF
CDR3nt: TGTGCCAGCAGCTTATTCAGGGGAGGGTACGAGCAGTACTTC

abundance: -
len: 15
d_gene: TRBD1
v_gene: TRBV2
j_gene: TRBJ2-7
CDR3aa: CASSPRGQHPHEQYF
CDR3nt: TGTGCCAGCAGCCCGAGGGGACAGCACCCCCACGAGCAGTACTTC

abundance: -
len: 13
d_gene: TRBD1
v_gene: TRBV25-1
j_gene: TRBJ1-1
CDR3aa: CASSPGGATEAFF
CDR3nt: TGTGCCAGCAGTCCAGGGGGAGCCACTGAAGCTTTCTTT

abundance: few
len: 15
d_gene: TRBD1
v_gene: TRBV6-6
j_gene: TRBJ2-7
CDR3aa: CASSYSGDRGYEQYF
CDR3nt: TGTGCCAGCAGTTACTCGGGGGACAGGGGCTACGAGCAGTACTTC

abundance: once
len: 16
d_gene: TRBD2
v_gene: TRBV5-4
j_gene: TRBJ2-5
CDR3aa: CASSPPAGGRQETQYF
CDR3nt: TGTGCCAGCAGCCCACCGGCGGGGGGGCGGCAAGAGACCCAGTACTTC

abundance: -
len: 12
d_gene: -
v_gene: TRBV9
j_gene: TRBJ1-5
CDR3aa: CASGSSNQPQHF
CDR3nt: TGTGCCTCGGGGAGTAGCAATCAGCCCCAGCATTTT

abundance: -
len: 10
d_gene: -
v_gene: TRBV9
j_gene: TRBJ1-2
CDR3aa: CASGTNGYTF
CDR3nt: TGTGCCAGCGGCACCAATGGCTACACCTTC

abundance: -
len: 12
d_gene: -
v_gene: TRBV12-5
j_gene: TRBJ1-1
CDR3aa: CASQGGNTEAFF
CDR3nt: TGTGCTAGCCAGGGAGGTAACACTGAAGCTTTCTTT